The entry that follows covers one TCR beta chain sequence. What it binds is unknown. The sample originates from a study of T cell responses to AZD1222 COVID-19 vaccine. Trimming took 4 bases from V and 0 from J, leaving 9 bases between them. Germline V gene sequence: CDR1 SGHTA, CDR2 FQGNSA. This CDR3 is 14 amino acids long. Overall study findings and caveats: Unmutated variant regions are reportedly the target of nearly half of TCRs that are spike-specific. CD4 TCRs covered the whole spike, strongest at regions 160-218 and 743-854. None of the repertoires were sampled until the peak T cell response had passed. Clonal diversity was possibly underestimated, and the donors were mostly white British, with more females.

The table came from immunoSEQ multiplex PCR; TCRdb's copy has only in-frame clones and leaves some out. The sample shows about 140,000 clones, 80% to 90% of them seen only once. The clonotype was recovered from an adult in good health. The sequencing here drew on peripheral blood, taken on day 0 of AZD1222 vaccination. The gene calls are TRBV7-2 and TRBJ2-5; no reliable D call. The CDR3 here is CASSSTVYQETQYF. The CDR3 bases are TGTGCCAGCAGCTCCACAGTGTACCAAGAGACCCAGTACTTC.